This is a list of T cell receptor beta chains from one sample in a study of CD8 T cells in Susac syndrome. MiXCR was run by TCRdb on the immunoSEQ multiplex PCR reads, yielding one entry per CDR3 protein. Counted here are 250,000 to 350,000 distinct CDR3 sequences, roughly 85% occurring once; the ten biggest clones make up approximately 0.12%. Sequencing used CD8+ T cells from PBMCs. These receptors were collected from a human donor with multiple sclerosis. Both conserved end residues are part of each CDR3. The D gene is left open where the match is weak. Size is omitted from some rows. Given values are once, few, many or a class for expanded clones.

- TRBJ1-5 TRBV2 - TGTGCCAGCAGTGAACTGGGGAATGGCTATCAGCCCCAGCATTTT CASSELGNGYQPQHF
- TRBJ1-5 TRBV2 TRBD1 TGTGCCAGCTGGGGGGCAGGGGGCGGCAATCAGCCCCAGCATTTT CASWGAGGGNQPQHF
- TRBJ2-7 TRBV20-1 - TGCAGTGCTAGAGATCCCAGGGAAGCCTACGAGCAGTACTTC CSARDPREAYEQYF
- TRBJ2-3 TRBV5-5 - TGTGCCAGCAGCTTTGTTTTGGCGGCTGTCACAGATACGCAGTATTTT CASSFVLAAVTDTQYF
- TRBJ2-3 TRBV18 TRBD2 TGTGCCAGCTCACCACAGCGACTAGCGGGAGTAGATACGCAGTATTTT CASSPQRLAGVDTQYF
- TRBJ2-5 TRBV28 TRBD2 TGTGCCAGCAGTTTCCGTAGCGGGGTGGTTGAGACCCAGTACTTC CASSFRSGVVETQYF
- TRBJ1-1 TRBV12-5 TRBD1 TGTGCTAGTGGTTTGGTGGACAGGAGAACTGAAGCTTTCTTT CASGLVDRRTEAFF
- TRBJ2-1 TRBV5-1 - TGCGCCAGCAGCTACCGTTTGGGGGGAGACAATGAGCAGTTCTTC CASSYRLGGDNEQFF
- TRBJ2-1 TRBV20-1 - TGCAGTGCTAGAGCCTTAGCAACGGAGAACAATGAGCAGTTCTTC CSARALATENNEQFF
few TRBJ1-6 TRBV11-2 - TGTGCCAGCAGCCTCGCAGGACCCCTCCACTTT CASSLAGPLHF
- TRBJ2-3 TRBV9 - TGTGCCAGCAGCGTGTCTTCAGCGGGCCGAGAAGTACGTACAGATACGCAGTATTTT CASSVSSAGREVRTDTQYF
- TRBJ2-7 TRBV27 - TGTGCCAGCAGTTTACCAACTACGAGACAGGCCTCCTACGAGCAGTACTTC CASSLPTTRQASYEQYF
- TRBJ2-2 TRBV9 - TGTGCCAGCAGCGTTTACCACGCGAACACCGGGGAGCTGTTTTTT CASSVYHANTGELFF
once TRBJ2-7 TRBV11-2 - TGTGCCAGCAGCTCCCCGAAGGGGCTTTACGAGCAGTACTTC CASSSPKGLYEQYF
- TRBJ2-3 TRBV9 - TGTGCCAGCTCCCGAGGTCGGATTGGCACAGATACGCAGTATTTT CASSRGRIGTDTQYF